These 19 T cell receptor beta chains came from one sample sequenced in a study of CD8+ T cells in alopecia areata listed by TCRdb under 2018. Library prep was done by the immunoSEQ multiplex PCR assay. To provide template for TCR sequencing, every sample had RNA extracted and reverse transcribed into cDNA. TCRdb took this table from immuneACCESS and kept in-frame rearrangements with V and J called. Such tables lack part of the clones; where checked against another copy, unresolved V genes explain under half of the gap, and the rest is unexplained. For this sample there are around 140,000 clones; roughly 50% appear just once. The ten largest clones represent roughly 7.5% of the sample. Material: CD4+ T cells sorted from blood. All receptors derive from a human donor with alopecia areata.

This clone occurred a few times. A read error may be the cause here, since a much bigger clone is one base away. In the same sample, other DNA sequences code for this CDR3. The chain combines TRBV28 with TRBJ2-5; TRBD1 might be the D (6 bases). Trimming took off 4 bases at V and 2 bases at J, with 8 bases between the two ends. The germline V gene encodes CDR1 MDHEN and CDR2 SYDVKM. The length of the CDR3 is 13 residues. The CDR3 loop is CASSSGQQETQYF. CDR3 coding DNA: TGTGCCAGCAGTTCCGGACAGCAAGAGACCCAGTACTTC.

The chain has TRBV2 and TRBJ1-4; tentative D call: TRBD1 (6 bases). Germline-derived CDR1 and CDR2 are SNHLY and FYNNEI. V lost 7 bases and J 1 base, leaving 13 bases between the germline ends. This CDR3 contains 15 residues. CDR3 loop: CASTGGDLTNEKLFF. DNA of the CDR3: TGTGCCAGCACGGGGGGCGATCTAACTAATGAAAAACTGTTTTTT.

The V call is TRBV10-3, the J call TRBJ2-1; 7 nucleotides align to TRBD2. The CDR3 totals 17 residues. Looked up from germline, CDR1 is ENHRY and CDR2 is SYGVKD. V shed 2 bases and J 0 bases; nucleotides not matched to a gene: 7. The CDR3 DNA follows: TGTGCCATCAGTGAGATCGTTAGCGGGTTCTCCTACAATGAGCAGTTCTTC. Protein product: CAISEIVSGFSYNEQFF.

The chain joins TRBV28 to TRBJ2-5; 7 nucleotides align to TRBD1. Germline V CDR1 and CDR2: MDHEN, SYDVKM. Losses at the gene ends were 6 bases for V and 5 bases for J; bases not matched to a gene: 6. The CDR3 spans 13 residues. The CDR3 nucleotides are TGTGCCAGCAGCGGCCAGGGGGAGGAGACCCAGTACTTC. It codes for CASSGQGEETQYF.

The chain is built from TRBV29-1 and TRBJ1-1; D gene uncertain. CDR3 length: 14 amino acids. CDR1 is SQVTM, CDR2 ANQGSEA, per germline. Trimming removed 4 bases from V and 4 bases from J, with 16 bases in between. The CDR3 spells CSVGSTAGATEAFF. The CDR3 DNA follows: TGCAGCGTTGGAAGCACCGCGGGCGCCACTGAAGCTTTCTTT.

The gene calls are TRBV19 and TRBJ2-5, with D perhaps TRBD2 (5 bases). The V end lost 6 bases, the J end lost 9 bases, and 14 bases lay between the germline ends. This CDR3 contains 12 residues. The germline gives CDR1 LNHDA, CDR2 SQIVND (reference sequence). CDR3 loop: CASSRDPGAQYF. The CDR3 DNA follows: TGTGCCAGTAGCCGAGACCCCGGGGCCCAGTACTTC.

This clone was counted only a few times. CDR3 bases: TGTGCCAGCAGCCGAGGACAGGGGGCTGAAGCTTTCTTT. Translating it yields CASSRGQGAEAFF. V gene TRBV2 combines with J gene TRBJ1-1; 10 positions match TRBD1. The J segment lost 6 bases and the V segment lost 6 bases, leaving 4 bases of the junction unmatched. CDR1 is SNHLY, CDR2 FYNNEI, per germline. The CDR3 runs 13 residues. Based on the CDR3 plus reference TRBV2 and TRBJ1-1, the full variable domain is EPEVTQTPSHQVTQMGQEVILRCVPISNHLYFYWYRQILGQKVEFLVSFYNNEISEKSEIFDDQFSVERPDGSNFTLKIRSTKLEDSAMYFCASSRGQGAEAFFGQGTRLTVV.

The V gene is TRBV5-1, the J gene TRBJ1-1; TRBD1 is a possible D gene (6 bases). The CDR3 loop spans 13 amino acids. The V end was cut by 4 bases, the J end by 2 bases, with 9 bases between. Germline V CDR1 and CDR2: SGHRS, YFSETQ. The CDR3 DNA is TGCGCCAGCAGCCCGGACAGTAACACTGAAGCTTTCTTT. Amino acid sequence: CASSPDSNTEAFF.

This clone appeared a few times. This chain uses TRBV11-2 with TRBJ2-1; TRBD2 is a possible D gene (6 bases). The CDR3 runs to 13 residues. Trimming stripped 8 bases from V and 2 bases from J, with 10 bases between. Germline V lookup: CDR1 SGHAT, CDR2 FQNNGV. The CDR3 DNA sequence: TGTGCCAGCTCTAGCGTTACCTACAATGAGCAGTTCTTC. This translates into CASSSVTYNEQFF.

This clone was seen a handful of times. At one boundary the junction diverges from the germline segment, which might be a read error. The J gene is TRBJ2-3, the V gene TRBV29-1; no clear D gene. The CDR3 totals 12 residues. Looked up from germline, CDR1 is SQVTM and CDR2 is ANQGSEA. The CDR3 spells CSDEIGTDTQYF. DNA for the CDR3: TGCAGCGATGAAATAGGCACAGATACGCAGTATTTT.

The gene calls are TRBV30 and TRBJ1-1; maybe TRBD1 (6 bases). CDR3 length: 11 amino acids. The V end was cut by 5 bases, the J end by 8 bases, with 12 bases between. The germline CDR1 and CDR2 sequences are GTSNPN and SVGIG (reference sequence). CDR3 region: CAWDAGTEAFF. CDR3 nucleotide sequence: TGTGCCTGGGATGCCGGGACAGAAGCTTTCTTT. The entire variable domain, with the rest obtained from reference TRBV30 and TRBJ1-1, is as follows: SQTIHQWPATLVQPVGSPLSLECTVEGTSNPNLYWYRQAAGRGLQLLFYSVGIGQISSEVPQNLSASRPQDRQFILSSKKLLLSDSGFYLCAWDAGTEAFFGQGTRLTVV.

This sequence joins TRBV6-5 and TRBJ2-1; D is possibly TRBD2 (5 bases). Trimming pared 5 bases from V and 12 bases from J, leaving 11 bases between. CDR3 length equals 11 residues. Germline V lookup: CDR1 MNHEY, CDR2 SVGAGI. The CDR3 DNA follows: TGTGCCAGCAGTGGAAGCGGTACGCAGTTCTTC. This gives the protein CASSGSGTQFF.

This clone was counted a few times. This chain joins TRBV19 and TRBJ1-1, with D tentatively TRBD1 (5 bases). V was shortened by 6 bases and J by 3 bases, with 11 bases between the two germline ends. Germline values: CDR1 LNHDA, CDR2 SQIVND (reference sequence). The length of the CDR3 is 13 residues. The CDR3 sequence: CASRGVTDTEAFF. The CDR3 DNA reads TGTGCCAGTAGAGGGGTGACGGACACTGAAGCTTTCTTT.

V gene TRBV5-1 combines with J gene TRBJ2-7; D uncertain. Trimming pared 10 bases from V and 2 bases from J, leaving 16 bases between. The CDR3 extends over 13 amino acids. Germline lookup yields CDR1 SGHRS and CDR2 YFSETQ. The CDR3 DNA reads TGCGCCCCCCGTAGTGGCCAGCCCTACGAGCAGTACTTC. Its protein product is CAPRSGQPYEQYF.

The rearrangement uses TRBV5-1 and TRBJ2-1, with D possibly being TRBD2 (5 bases). The CDR3 has 16 amino acids. Germline CDR1 SGHRS, CDR2 YFSETQ. The V end was cut by 0 bases, the J end by 0 bases, with 10 bases between. CDR3 DNA sequence: TGCGCCAGCAGCTTGGCCCCCGGGAACTCCTACAATGAGCAGTTCTTC. Amino acid sequence: CASSLAPGNSYNEQFF. The full variable domain, completed using reference TRBV5-1 and TRBJ2-1, is KAGVTQTPRYLIKTRGQQVTLSCSPISGHRSVSWYQQTPGQGLQFLFEYFSETQRNKGNFPGRFSGRQFSNSRSEMNVSTLELGDSALYLCASSLAPGNSYNEQFFGPGTRLTVL.

V is TRBV6-6 and J is TRBJ2-5, with 9 nucleotides matching TRBD1. Trimming cost V 6 bases and J 5 bases; bases outside gene matches: 4. The CDR3 covers 13 residues. CDR1 is MNHNY and CDR2 is SVGAGI in the germline V gene (reference sequence). CDR3 loop: CASRGTGFETQYF. The CDR3 nucleotides read TGTGCCAGCAGGGGGACAGGGTTTGAGACCCAGTACTTC.

This clone was detected a few times. This rearrangement joins TRBV7-9 to TRBJ2-3; D is possibly TRBD1 (5 bases). The V gene's germline CDR1 is SEHNR and CDR2 FQNEAQ (reference sequence). Deletions cut 3 bases from V and 5 bases from J, with 15 bases between. The CDR3 has 15 amino acids. In nucleotides, the CDR3 is TGTGCCAGCAGCTTGTCTGCAGGGCGTGGAGATACGCAGTATTTT. As protein: CASSLSAGRGDTQYF.

This clone is a singleton in its sample. J is TRBJ1-5 and V is TRBV6-5; perhaps TRBD1 as D (6 bases). CDR1 is MNHEY and CDR2 is SVGAGI in the germline V gene. The germline V and J ends were trimmed by 6 bases and 5 bases, with 11 bases remaining between them. This CDR3 is 13 amino acids long. CDR3 coding DNA: TGTGCCAGCAGGACAGGATTCGATCAGCCCCAGCATTTT. Protein: CASRTGFDQPQHF.

The genes are TRBV25-1 and TRBJ2-5; D is uncertain. Germline V gives CDR1 MGHDK, CDR2 SYGVNS. The CDR3 is made up of 13 amino acids. Trimming pared 2 bases from V and 5 bases from J, leaving 9 bases between. This CDR3 is CASSELWSETQYF. CDR3 sequence (DNA): TGTGCCAGCAGTGAACTGTGGTCGGAGACCCAGTACTTC.